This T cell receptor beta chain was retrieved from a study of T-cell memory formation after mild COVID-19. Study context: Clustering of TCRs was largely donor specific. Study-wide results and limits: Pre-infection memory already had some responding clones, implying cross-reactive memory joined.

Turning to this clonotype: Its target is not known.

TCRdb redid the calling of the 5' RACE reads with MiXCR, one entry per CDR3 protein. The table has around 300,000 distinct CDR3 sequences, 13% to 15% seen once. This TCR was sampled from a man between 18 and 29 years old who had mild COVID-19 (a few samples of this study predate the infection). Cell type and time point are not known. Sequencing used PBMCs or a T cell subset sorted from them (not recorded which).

The CDR3 sequence: CASGSRTGLYEQYF. CDR3 nucleotides: TGTGCCAGCGGATCCCGGACAGGACTATACGAGCAGTACTTC. This chain uses TRBV7-2 with TRBJ2-7; a weak D match, TRBD1 (7 bases). This CDR3 is 14 amino acids long. CDR1 and CDR2 from the germline V gene are SGHTA and FQGNSA. V was pared by 8 bases and J by 4 bases, with 18 bases between.